This passage covers 13 T cell receptor beta chains from one sample sequenced in a study of shared clonotypes between healthy human individuals. TCRdb's table, derived via immunoSEQ multiplex PCR, lists solely in-frame clones and lacks some. This table has 640,000 or so clones, approximately 75% appearing once. Sequencing was done on a sample of memory CD4+ T cells sorted from blood. Subset of the sample: CD45RA-negative fraction. The receptors derive from a young woman in good health.

This clone showed up just a few times. This CDR3 is CASRFEEDTEAFF. In DNA form, the CDR3 reads TGTGCCAGCCGATTTGAAGAAGACACTGAAGCTTTCTTT. The chain employs TRBV19 and TRBJ1-1, with D unresolved. The V gene's germline CDR1 is LNHDA and CDR2 SQIVND (reference sequence). Trimming removed 9 bases at V and 3 bases at J, with 14 bases between. The CDR3 length is 13 residues.

This chain connects TRBV7-6 to TRBJ2-1; 14 nucleotides align to TRBD2. Germline V gives CDR1 SGHVS, CDR2 FNYEAQ. The V gene end was trimmed by 5 bases and the J gene end by 8 bases; junction bases not matched to a gene: 8. The CDR3 length is 16 residues. The CDR3 sequence: CASSSALGLAGDEQFF. The CDR3 coding sequence is TGTGCCAGCAGCAGCGCGCTGGGACTAGCGGGAGATGAGCAGTTCTTC.

Written as DNA, the CDR3 is TGCGCCAGCAGCCAAACCCAGGGGGGCTTATACGAGCAGTACTTC. Protein sequence: CASSQTQGGLYEQYF. This chain joins TRBV4-1 and TRBJ2-7; D is possibly TRBD1 (7 bases). Deletions cut 2 bases from V and 4 bases from J, with 15 bases between. Per the germline V gene, CDR1 is MGHRA and CDR2 is YSYEKL. This CDR3 comprises 15 residues.

This chain connects TRBV7-8 to TRBJ1-3; 12 nucleotides match TRBD1. The CDR3 contains 16 residues. With 2 bases clipped from V and 8 bases from J, the junction kept 7 bases outside the gene matches. CDR1 and CDR2 (germline): SGHVS, FQNEAQ. The CDR3 loop reads CASSLKGQGAAYTIYF. In DNA form, the CDR3 reads TGTGCCAGCAGCTTAAAGGGACAGGGGGCAGCGTACACCATATATTTT.

The chain carries TRBV5-1 and TRBJ2-7; D possibly corresponds to TRBD2 (6 bases). Germline V gene lookup returns CDR1 SGHRS and CDR2 YFSETQ. The CDR3 covers 14 residues. Trimming left V 8 bases short and J 0 bases short, with 15 bases between. CDR3 DNA: TGCGCCAGTGCTGAGGGCGGGGCCTCCTACGAGCAGTACTTC. Its translation: CASAEGGASYEQYF.

The chain joins TRBV11-3 to TRBJ2-1; 8 bases map to TRBD2. V lost 4 bases to trimming and J lost 8 bases; unmatched junction nucleotides: 7. The CDR3 sequence is 14 residues long. In germline, CDR1 is SGHNT, CDR2 YENEEA. The CDR3 DNA sequence: TGTGCCAGCAGCTCCGGGACTAGTTACGATGAGCAGTTCTTC. Its translation: CASSSGTSYDEQFF.

The V gene is TRBV29-1, the J gene TRBJ2-1, with 8 bases matching TRBD2. CDR3 length equals 18 residues. Germline lookup yields CDR1 SQVTM and CDR2 ANQGSEA. Trimming at V came to 6 bases and at J to 0 bases, leaving 16 bases not matched to a gene. CDR3 DNA: TGCAGCGTGCCGTCCCTGTTATTGAGCGGGAGCTCCTACAATGAGCAGTTCTTC. This sequence encodes CSVPSLLLSGSSYNEQFF.

CDR3 loop: CASSFVLYEQYF. CDR3 DNA: TGTGCCAGCAGTTTCGTCCTATACGAGCAGTACTTC. The rearrangement joins TRBV11-2 to TRBJ2-7; D is uncertain. This CDR3 has 12 amino acids. Looked up from germline, CDR1 is SGHAT and CDR2 is FQNNGV. V lost 6 bases, J lost 4 bases, and 10 bases lay in between.

This clone was counted only a few times. The chain recombines TRBV18 with TRBJ1-4, with no clear D. Germline V gene sequence: CDR1 KGHSH, CDR2 LQKENI. This CDR3 comprises 13 residues. Trimming pared 4 bases from V and 8 bases from J, leaving 11 bases between. The CDR3 loop reads CASSQALEEKLFF. CDR3 DNA: TGTGCCAGCTCACAGGCCCTCGAAGAAAAACTGTTTTTT.

This clone was found a few times. The chain carries TRBV29-1 and TRBJ2-1; TRBD1 matches 9 bases. This CDR3 spans 12 amino acids. The germline V gene has CDR1 SQVTM and CDR2 ANQGSEA. V lost 6 bases to trimming and J lost 9 bases; unmatched junction nucleotides: 6. The DNA of the CDR3 is TGCAGCGTATTACAGGGGGCGATTGAGCAGTTCTTC. Protein: CSVLQGAIEQFF.

The J gene is TRBJ1-4, the V gene TRBV28, with D possibly being TRBD1 (5 bases). V was clipped by 6 bases and J by 8 bases, with 19 bases between them. From germline, CDR1 is MDHEN and CDR2 SYDVKM. This CDR3 comprises 15 residues. This chain's CDR3 is CASRTLHRSGEKLFF. The CDR3 DNA reads as TGTGCCAGCAGGACCCTCCACAGGTCGGGGGAAAAACTGTTTTTT.

This clone was observed a few times. The CDR3 is CASIQQGAWQAEAFF. The CDR3 DNA reads as TGTGCCAGCATCCAACAGGGGGCATGGCAGGCTGAAGCTTTCTTT. This sequence joins TRBV28 and TRBJ1-1, with 9 bases fitting TRBD1. The CDR3 has 15 residues. J was trimmed by 6 bases and V by 7 bases; bases with no gene match: 12. CDR1 MDHEN and CDR2 SYDVKM come from the germline V gene.

This clone was recorded at least ten times. J is TRBJ2-7 and V is TRBV5-1; 8 bases are a match to TRBD2. V was pared by 1 base and J by 3 bases, with 3 bases of the junction left unmatched. The CDR3 runs to 14 residues. Germline V CDR1 and CDR2: SGHRS, YFSETQ. The CDR3 coding sequence is TGCGCCAGCAGCTTGCGAACTAGCGGCTACGAGCAGTACTTC. Amino acids: CASSLRTSGYEQYF.